The 32 T cell receptor beta chains reported below all come from one sample, sequenced in a study of blood T cells in healthy people across ages. Through a sample-barcoded 5' primer and a J-beta primer mix, a second PCR was run for about 6 to 11 cycles. From the 5' RACE reads, TCRdb called clonotypes with MiXCR, one entry per CDR3 protein. The table shows about 720,000 distinct CDR3 sequences, with just under 25% occurring only once. The sample was also linked to a second study, of T cells of mothers and their children.

Sequencing was carried out using blood. Receptor source: a boy between 10 and 17 years old in good health.

This clonotype was observed a handful of times. The CDR3 spells CASSQDPGTGEYNEQFF. The CDR3 DNA is TGCGCCAGCAGCCAAGATCCCGGGACAGGGGAATACAATGAGCAGTTCTTC. The chain recombines TRBV4-1 with TRBJ2-5; TRBD1 matches at 10 bases. TRBJ2-1 explains the end of the DNA better; the J call may be wrong. CDR3 length equals 17 residues. CDR1 is MGHRA, CDR2 YSYEKL, per germline.

This clonotype was recorded a few times. The chain employs TRBV7-9 and TRBJ2-5, with 10 bases aligning to TRBD1. The J call may be mistaken, given a closer DNA end match to TRBJ2-1. Germline lookup yields CDR1 SEHNR and CDR2 FQNEAQ (reference sequence). The CDR3 length is 15 residues. In nucleotides, the CDR3 is TGTGCCAGCAGCCAAGGGACAGGGGTCTACAATGAGCAGTTCTTC. This gives the protein CASSQGTGVYNEQFF.

The chain carries TRBV7-9 and TRBJ1-1; TRBD1 is a possible D gene (5 bases). The CDR3 extends over 11 amino acids. Germline V gene lookup returns CDR1 SEHNR and CDR2 FQNEAQ (reference sequence). V was clipped by 5 bases and J by 6 bases, with 7 bases between them. CDR3 loop: CASSGAAEAFF. CDR3 nucleotide sequence: TGTGCCAGCAGCGGGGCAGCTGAAGCTTTCTTT.

As for this clonotype: A much bigger clone sits one base away, suggesting this may be a read error. The conserved phenylalanine or tryptophan normally closing the CDR3 is absent here, so this likely arose from a read error. The chain recombines TRBV19 with TRBJ1-2; 7 bases match TRBD1. V gave up 7 bases and J gave up 6 bases; unmatched junction bases: 11. CDR1 LNHDA and CDR2 SQIVND come from the germline V gene (reference sequence). This CDR3 spans 14 amino acids. DNA for the CDR3: TGTGCCAGTAAAGGCTCCGACAGGGAAAATGGCTACACCCTC. This translates into CASKGSDRENGYTL.

The chain joins TRBV29-1 to TRBJ2-1; 9 bases match TRBD2. The J call may be mistaken, given a closer DNA end match to TRBJ2-5. Germline loops: CDR1 SQVTM, CDR2 ANQGSEA. The CDR3 is 14 residues long. The CDR3 bases are TGCAGCGTTACGGCGGGAGGGTTAGGAGAGACCCAGTACTTC. Its protein is CSVTAGGLGETQYF.

The chain uses TRBV15 and TRBJ1-3; 7 nucleotides line up with TRBD1. The germline V gene has CDR1 LNHNV and CDR2 YYDKDF (reference sequence). V gave up 3 bases and J gave up 6 bases; unmatched junction bases: 5. This CDR3 contains 14 residues. CDR3 protein: CATSSQGGENTIYF. In DNA, the CDR3 is TGTGCCACCAGCAGCCAGGGGGGCGAAAACACCATATATTTT. Variable domain in full (rest from reference TRBV15 and TRBJ1-3): DAMVIQNPRYQVTQFGKPVTLSCSQTLNHNVMYWYQQKSSQAPKLLFHYYDKDFNNEADTPDNFQSRRPNTSFCFLDIRSPGLGDTAMYLCATSSQGGENTIYFGEGSWLTVV.

This clonotype was counted only a few times. This sequence joins TRBV7-2 and TRBJ2-5; D gene unclear. Trimming took 5 bases from V and 5 from J, leaving 15 bases between them. This CDR3 spans 14 amino acids. Germline V gene data show CDR1 as SGHTA and CDR2 as FQGNSA. In nucleotides, the CDR3 is TGTGCCAGCAGCCAAGGTGGGGTTTCGGAGACCCAGTACTTC. This encodes CASSQGGVSETQYF.

The genes are TRBV23-1 and TRBJ2-5, with D perhaps given as TRBD1 or TRBD2 (6 bases each). The DNA matches TRBJ2-1 better at its end, which makes the J call doubtful. TRBV23-1 is treated as an ORF (open reading frame) with a function not yet certain. The CDR3 loop spans 19 amino acids. The chain's CDR3 is CASPGETRRGSQPPGEQFF. The CDR3, as DNA: TGCGCCAGCCCGGGGGAGACAAGGAGGGGGTCCCAACCCCCAGGGGAGCAGTTCTTC.

CDR3: CASSPVFRPYEQYF. CDR3 nucleotides: TGTGCCAGCTCACCAGTTTTTCGTCCCTACGAGCAGTACTTC. This chain joins TRBV18 and TRBJ2-7; D remains ambiguous. Trimming took 2 bases from V and 2 from J, leaving 10 bases between them. The V gene's germline CDR1 is KGHSH and CDR2 LQKENI. This CDR3 has 14 residues.

The CDR3 nucleotides read TGCAGTGCTAACCGACAGCTACGAGGCGGTGAAGCTTTCTTT. It encodes CSANRQLRGGEAFF. The rearrangement links TRBV20-1 to TRBJ1-1; a possible D gene is TRBD1 (5 bases). CDR3 length equals 14 residues. Trimming removed 4 bases from V and 7 bases from J, with 19 bases in between. CDR1 DFQATT and CDR2 SNEGSKA come from the germline V gene (reference sequence).

The rearrangement links TRBV12-3 or TRBV12-4 to TRBJ1-5, with TRBD1 matching over 10 bases. V shed 4 bases and J 1 base; nucleotides not matched to a gene: 7. The CDR3 sequence is 17 residues long. For the CDR3, the DNA is TGTGCCAGCAGTTCCTCGACAGGGGGCCCAAGCAATCAGCCCCAGCATTTT. This codes for CASSSSTGGPSNQPQHF.

For this clonotype: A much larger clonotype is one base distant, so this may be a read error. The rearrangement links TRBV2 to TRBJ1-2, with 8 positions matching TRBD1. The CDR3 runs 13 residues. J lost 3 bases, V lost 4 bases, and 1 base had no gene match. Germline CDR1 SNHLY, CDR2 FYNNEI. Written as DNA, the CDR3 is TGTGCCAGCAGTGTACAGGGGGACTATGGCTACACCTTC. This sequence encodes CASSVQGDYGYTF.

A word on this clonotype: The junction differs from germline at one of its ends, possibly a read error. The V call is TRBV20-1, the J call TRBJ2-1; 12 bases fit TRBD2. CDR3 length: 15 residues. CDR1 and CDR2 from the germline V gene are DFQATT and SNEGSKA (reference sequence). The CDR3 reads CSARVTSGGRNEQLF. In nucleotides, the CDR3 is TGCAGTGCTAGAGTTACTAGCGGGGGGAGAAATGAGCAGCTCTTC.

This clonotype was detected only a few times. The gene calls are TRBV5-1 and TRBJ1-4; D is perhaps TRBD1 (6 bases). Trimming removed 1 base from V and 6 bases from J, with 19 bases in between. CDR1 SGHRS and CDR2 YFSETQ come from the germline V gene. The CDR3 runs to 17 residues. The CDR3 DNA sequence: TGCGCCAGCAGCTTGCGAGGCTCGGGGGCGGTGGATGAAAAACTGTTTTTT. Amino acid sequence: CASSLRGSGAVDEKLFF.

The chain joins TRBV7-9 to TRBJ2-4, with 13 bases fitting TRBD2. CDR1 is SEHNR and CDR2 is FQNEAQ in the germline V gene (reference sequence). The V and J ends lost 4 bases and 1 base, in that order; junction bases with no gene match: 7. The CDR3 is made up of 18 amino acids. Here the CDR3 DNA reads TGTGCCAGCAGCTCACGGACTAGCGGGAGTGAGGCCAAAAACATTCAGTACTTC. Translated: CASSSRTSGSEAKNIQYF.

This rearrangement joins TRBV28 to TRBJ2-2; no firm D call. This CDR3 has 14 amino acids. Trimming shortened V by 3 bases and J by 6 bases, and 11 bases separated the two germline ends. Germline V lookup: CDR1 MDHEN, CDR2 SYDVKM. The CDR3 is CASSFRLPAGELFF. The CDR3 DNA sequence: TGTGCCAGCAGTTTTAGGCTCCCTGCCGGGGAGCTGTTTTTT.

This clonotype has more than one count but fewer than ten. The chain combines TRBV16 with TRBJ1-5; 9 bases are shared with TRBD1. The germline V gene encodes CDR1 KGHSY and CDR2 FQNENV. V shed 4 bases and J 6 bases; nucleotides not matched to a gene: 7. The length of the CDR3 is 15 residues. For the CDR3, the DNA is TGTGCCAGCAGCCCGGCCGGGACAGGGCTTCAGCCCCAGCATTTT. Translation: CASSPAGTGLQPQHF.

This clonotype was detected only a few times. The rearrangement uses TRBV7-9 and TRBJ1-2, with a possible D match to TRBD1 (5 bases). Germline V gene data show CDR1 as SEHNR and CDR2 as FQNEAQ (reference sequence). This CDR3 is built from 13 residues. Trimming took off 10 bases at V and 3 bases at J, with 15 bases between the two ends. CDR3 region: CAIDSTPHYGYTF. The DNA for the CDR3 is TGTGCCATTGACAGCACCCCTCACTATGGCTACACCTTC.

This clonotype was seen more than once but under ten times. In DNA, the CDR3 is TGTGCCACCAGTGATTCGAGGACAAAGATCTACGAGCAGTACTTC. Its translation: CATSDSRTKIYEQYF. This sequence joins TRBV24-1 and TRBJ2-7; perhaps TRBD1 as D (5 bases). This CDR3 is 15 amino acids long. Germline loops: CDR1 KGHDR, CDR2 SFDVKD. V lost 2 bases, J lost 3 bases, and 13 bases lay in between.

CDR3 coding DNA: TGCAGTGCTAGCTCTTGGGACCTAGCGGGGGACCAGTACGAGCAGTACTTC. Translating gives CSASSWDLAGDQYEQYF. V usage is TRBV20-1 and J usage is TRBJ2-7; the match to TRBD2 covers 10 bases. The CDR3 is 17 residues long. V was pared by 3 bases and J by 4 bases, with 15 bases of the junction left unmatched. Germline CDR1 is DFQATT and CDR2 is SNEGSKA (reference sequence).

This clonotype was counted many times. This rearrangement joins TRBV27 to TRBJ2-7; perhaps TRBD1 as D (6 bases). V lost 6 bases and J 4 bases, leaving 7 bases between the germline ends. CDR1 MNHEY and CDR2 SMNVEV come from the germline V gene (reference sequence). The CDR3 contains 11 residues. The CDR3 nucleotides read TGTGCCAGCAGAACAGGGTACGAGCAGTACTTC. It codes for CASRTGYEQYF.

This chain joins TRBV3-1 and TRBJ2-4; D uncertain. With 0 bases removed from V and 0 bases from J, the gap between germline ends came to 12 bases. The length of the CDR3 is 17 residues. Per germline, CDR1 LGHDT and CDR2 YNNKEL (reference sequence). CDR3 nucleotide sequence: TGTGCCAGCAGCCAAGACTTGGGGAACATAGCCAAAAACATTCAGTACTTC. This codes for CASSQDLGNIAKNIQYF. The entire variable domain, with the rest obtained from reference TRBV3-1 and TRBJ2-4, is as follows: DTAVSQTPKYLVTQMGNDKSIKCEQNLGHDTMYWYKQDSKKFLKIMFSYNNKELIINETVPNRFSPKSPDKAHLNLHINSLELGDSAVYFCASSQDLGNIAKNIQYFGAGTRLSVL.

The CDR3 DNA sequence: TGTGCCAGCAGCAATCCCCTGGAGGGAGCCTGGAGTGAGCAGTTCTTC. Translated: CASSNPLEGAWSEQFF. V usage is TRBV11-1 and J usage is TRBJ2-5; weak D call: TRBD2 (6 bases). The better agreement between TRBJ2-1 and the DNA end casts doubt on the J call. Germline CDR1 SGHAT, CDR2 FQDESV (reference sequence). The CDR3 contains 16 residues.

This chain joins TRBV21-1 and TRBJ2-1; TRBD1, as called in the table, went unchecked against the DNA. Matching the DNA end better, TRBJ2-5 makes the J call doubtful. TRBV21-1 is given as a pseudogene. The CDR3 runs 19 residues. The CDR3 loop is CASSKLDVIEGQIQETQYF. The CDR3 DNA reads as TGTGCCAGCAGCAAACTTGATGTCATTGAGGGGCAGATCCAAGAGACCCAGTACTTC.

The table lists this clonotype with a few counts. The chain employs TRBV27 and TRBJ2-5; weak D call: TRBD2 (6 bases). The J call could be wrong; TRBJ2-1 is a better fit for the DNA end. CDR1 is MNHEY and CDR2 is SMNVEV in the germline V gene (reference sequence). This CDR3 spans 15 amino acids. The CDR3 coding sequence is TGTGCCAGCAGTCTGGCGGGACGAACCTACAATGAGCAGTTCTTC. As protein: CASSLAGRTYNEQFF.

The chain uses TRBV11-2 and TRBJ2-5, with TRBD2 matching 11 bases. The CDR3 is made up of 15 amino acids. The germline gives CDR1 SGHAT, CDR2 FQNNGV. J gave up 4 bases and V 4 bases, and 5 bases lay outside the gene matches. CDR3 sequence reads: CASSSDSGRGETQYF. The CDR3 coding sequence is TGTGCCAGCAGCTCCGATAGCGGGAGGGGAGAGACCCAGTACTTC.

On this clonotype: A read error may produce the germline difference seen at one junction end. The V call is TRBV29-1, the J call TRBJ2-5; D may be TRBD1 or TRBD2 (5 bases each). Matching the DNA end better, TRBJ2-1 makes the J call doubtful. Per germline, CDR1 SQVTM and CDR2 ANQGSEA. The CDR3 totals 16 residues. CDR3 nucleotides: TGCAGCGTTGAAGATGCCCTGGCAGGGAGCTACGATGAGCAGTTCTTC. It yields the protein CSVEDALAGSYDEQFF.

This clonotype was seen more than once but under ten times. At one end the junction does not follow the germline gene, possibly because of a read error. V is TRBV20-1 and J is TRBJ1-4; perhaps TRBD1 as D (6 bases). Germline V CDR1 and CDR2: DFQATT, SNEGSKA (reference sequence). CDR3 length: 15 amino acids. The CDR3 spells CSAEQGFATNEKLFF. CDR3 sequence (DNA): TGCAGTGCGGAGCAGGGGTTCGCAACTAACGAAAAACTGTTTTTT.

J is TRBJ2-1 and V is TRBV5-1, with 9 bases matching TRBD2. This CDR3 comprises 14 residues. With V trimmed by 4 bases and J by 9 bases, 8 bases remained unmatched. CDR1 is SGHRS, CDR2 YFSETQ, per germline. As DNA, the CDR3 is TGCGCCAGCAGCGGATTAGCGGGAGCGGTTGAGCAGTTCTTC. Residues: CASSGLAGAVEQFF.

Of note for this clonotype: The junction shows a germline mismatch at one end, possibly a read error. V is TRBV29-1 and J is TRBJ2-1, with a possible D match to TRBD2 (5 bases). CDR1 is SQVTM, CDR2 ANQGSEA, per germline. The CDR3 is made up of 12 amino acids. CDR3 protein: CSVGERYNQQFF. The CDR3 DNA is TGCAGCGTTGGGGAGAGGTACAATCAGCAGTTCTTC.

The chain employs TRBV5-1 and TRBJ2-7; D might be TRBD1 (7 bases). V shed 0 bases and J shed 5 bases, with 21 bases lying between them. This CDR3 comprises 17 residues. Germline V gene sequence: CDR1 SGHRS, CDR2 YFSETQ. The CDR3 is CASSLGGTDPLGDEQYF. CDR3 nucleotides: TGCGCCAGCAGCTTGGGCGGGACAGACCCATTGGGGGACGAGCAGTACTTC.

This clonotype has more than one count but fewer than ten. The chain uses TRBV29-1 and TRBJ2-5; tentatively, D is TRBD1 or TRBD2 (6 bases each). Matching the DNA end better, TRBJ2-7 makes the J call doubtful. This CDR3 is built from 12 residues. Germline assignment: CDR1 SQVTM and CDR2 ANQGSEA. CDR3 sequence: CSVEEGGSEQYF. The CDR3, as DNA: TGCAGCGTTGAGGAGGGGGGTTCCGAGCAGTACTTC.